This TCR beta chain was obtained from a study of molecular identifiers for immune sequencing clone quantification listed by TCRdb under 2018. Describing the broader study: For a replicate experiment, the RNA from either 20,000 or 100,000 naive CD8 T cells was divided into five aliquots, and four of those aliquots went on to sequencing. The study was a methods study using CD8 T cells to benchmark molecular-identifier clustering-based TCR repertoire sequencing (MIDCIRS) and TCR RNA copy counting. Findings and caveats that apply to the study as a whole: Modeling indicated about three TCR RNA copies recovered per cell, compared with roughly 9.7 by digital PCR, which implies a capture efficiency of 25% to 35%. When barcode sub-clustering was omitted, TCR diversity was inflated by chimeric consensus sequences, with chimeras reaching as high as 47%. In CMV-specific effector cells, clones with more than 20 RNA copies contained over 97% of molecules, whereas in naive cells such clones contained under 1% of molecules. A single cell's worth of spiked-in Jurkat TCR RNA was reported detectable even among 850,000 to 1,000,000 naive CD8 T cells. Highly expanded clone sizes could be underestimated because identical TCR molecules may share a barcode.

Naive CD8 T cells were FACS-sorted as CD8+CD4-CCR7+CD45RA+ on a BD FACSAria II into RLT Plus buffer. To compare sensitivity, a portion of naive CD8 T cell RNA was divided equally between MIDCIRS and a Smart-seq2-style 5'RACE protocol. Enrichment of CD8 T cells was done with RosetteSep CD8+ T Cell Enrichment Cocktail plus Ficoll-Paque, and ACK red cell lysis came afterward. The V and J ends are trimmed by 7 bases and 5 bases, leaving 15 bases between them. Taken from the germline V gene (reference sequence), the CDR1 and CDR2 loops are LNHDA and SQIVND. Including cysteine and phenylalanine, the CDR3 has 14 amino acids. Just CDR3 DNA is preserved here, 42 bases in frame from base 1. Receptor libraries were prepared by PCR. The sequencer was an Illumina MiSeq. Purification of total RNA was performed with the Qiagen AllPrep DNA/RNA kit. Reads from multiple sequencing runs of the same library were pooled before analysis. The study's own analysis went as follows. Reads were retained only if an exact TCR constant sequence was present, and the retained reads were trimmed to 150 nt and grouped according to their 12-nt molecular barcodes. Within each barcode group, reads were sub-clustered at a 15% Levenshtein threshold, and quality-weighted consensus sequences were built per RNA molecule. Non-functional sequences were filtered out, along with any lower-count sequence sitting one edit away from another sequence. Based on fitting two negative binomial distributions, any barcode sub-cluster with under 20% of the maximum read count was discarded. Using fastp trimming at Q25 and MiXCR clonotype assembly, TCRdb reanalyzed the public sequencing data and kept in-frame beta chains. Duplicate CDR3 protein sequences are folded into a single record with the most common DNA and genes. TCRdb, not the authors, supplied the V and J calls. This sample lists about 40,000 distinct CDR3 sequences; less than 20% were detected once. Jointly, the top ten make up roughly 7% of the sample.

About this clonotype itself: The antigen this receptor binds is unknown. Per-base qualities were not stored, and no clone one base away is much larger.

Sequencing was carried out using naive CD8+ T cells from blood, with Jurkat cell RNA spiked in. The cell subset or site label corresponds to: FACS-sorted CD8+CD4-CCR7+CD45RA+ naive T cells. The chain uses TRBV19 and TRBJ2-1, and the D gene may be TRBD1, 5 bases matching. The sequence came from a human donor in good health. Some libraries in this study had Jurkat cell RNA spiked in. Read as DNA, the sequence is TGTGCCAGTAAGGTCCCAGGGTCCCACAATGAGCAGTTCTTC. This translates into CASKVPGSHNEQFF.